The next 8 T cell receptor beta chains were all read from a single sample in a study of control samples from healthy donors and cancer patients. Sequencing was performed with immunoSEQ multiplex PCR; in TCRdb, only in-frame clones are kept and a portion is missing. The profile shows over 75,000 clones, around 80% of them singletons. The specimen was blood. Source of these receptors: a man aged 60 to 69 in good health.

This chain connects TRBV7-9 to TRBJ1-4, with a possible D match to TRBD1 (5 bases). CDR3 length: 16 residues. Germline V lookup: CDR1 SEHNR, CDR2 FQNEAQ (reference sequence). The V and J ends lost 5 bases and 5 bases respectively, with 18 bases between them. DNA for the CDR3: TGTGCCAGCAGCCGAGTTTTAGGCCAGGGAAATGAAAAACTGTTTTTT. As protein: CASSRVLGQGNEKLFF.

This clone was found a few times. This chain uses TRBV19 with TRBJ1-2; TRBD1 is a possible D gene (6 bases). The CDR3 is made up of 15 amino acids. The germline V gene has CDR1 LNHDA and CDR2 SQIVND (reference sequence). The germline V and J ends were trimmed by 5 bases and 6 bases, with 19 bases remaining between them. CDR3 in amino acids: CASSPRGLLGDGYTF. CDR3 in DNA: TGTGCCAGTAGTCCAAGGGGGTTACTCGGCGATGGCTACACCTTC.

The chain is built from TRBV9 and TRBJ1-4, with 8 bases matching TRBD1. The CDR3 runs to 17 residues. Germline trimming cut 6 bases from V and 3 bases from J; bases unmatched to any gene: 13. Germline loops: CDR1 SGDLS, CDR2 YYNGEE. The CDR3 bases are TGTGCCAGCACCGCGGAGGCAGGGGGCTTAGCTAATGAAAAACTGTTTTTT. Amino acids: CASTAEAGGLANEKLFF. The full variable domain, in which reference TRBV9 and TRBJ1-4 provide the parts outside the CDR3, is DSGVTQTPKHLITATGQRVTLRCSPRSGDLSVYWYQQSLDQGLQFLIQYYNGEERAKGNILERFSAQQFPDLHSELNLSSLELGDSALYFCASTAEAGGLANEKLFFGSGTQLSVL.

Remarks on this clone: One end of the junction is discordant with germline, which a read error may explain. The chain links TRBV7-7 to TRBJ1-2, with D tentatively TRBD1 (6 bases). CDR3 length equals 18 residues. Germline CDR1 reads SSHAT; CDR2 reads FNYEAQ (reference sequence). CDR3 coding DNA: TGTGCTAGCAGCTCGTGGAATAGTGGGGGGGCCCCAAGATATGGCTACACCTTC. It yields the protein CASSSWNSGGAPRYGYTF.

V usage is TRBV2 and J usage is TRBJ1-4; 8 nucleotides agree with TRBD1. CDR1 and CDR2 from the germline V gene are SNHLY and FYNNEI. The CDR3 is 14 amino acids. The J segment lost 8 bases and the V segment lost 6 bases, leaving 8 bases of the junction unmatched. CDR3 bases: TGTGCCAGCAGCCCGGACAGGGTGAGGGAAAAACTGTTTTTT. This sequence encodes CASSPDRVREKLFF.

The CDR3 coding sequence is TGTGCCAGCAGCGTGGCGCCCGAGACCACGCAGTATTTT. Its translation: CASSVAPETTQYF. The chain uses TRBV9 and TRBJ2-3; no firm D call. CDR3 size: 13 residues. Trimming left V 2 bases short and J 9 bases short, with 13 bases between. Germline loops: CDR1 SGDLS, CDR2 YYNGEE. The full variable domain, completed using reference TRBV9 and TRBJ2-3, is DSGVTQTPKHLITATGQRVTLRCSPRSGDLSVYWYQQSLDQGLQFLIQYYNGEERAKGNILERFSAQQFPDLHSELNLSSLELGDSALYFCASSVAPETTQYFGPGTRLTVL.

This chain connects TRBV30 to TRBJ1-1; 7 positions agree with TRBD1. This CDR3 has 13 residues. V gave up 3 bases and J gave up 0 bases; unmatched junction bases: 1. Per the germline V gene, CDR1 is GTSNPN and CDR2 is SVGIG (reference sequence). The chain's CDR3 is CAWRGTVNTEAFF. CDR3 DNA: TGTGCCTGGAGGGGGACAGTGAACACTGAAGCTTTCTTT.

V usage is TRBV30 and J usage is TRBJ2-7, with D unclear. Germline CDR1 is GTSNPN and CDR2 is SVGIG (reference sequence). Trimming removed 4 bases from V and 4 bases from J, with 14 bases in between. CDR3 length equals 13 residues. In DNA form, the CDR3 reads TGTGCCTGGACTAAACCTGGGGTATACGAGCAGTACTTC. It is translated as CAWTKPGVYEQYF.